The sequence of this T cell receptor (beta chain) was determined in a study of blood T cell repertoires in COVID-19. Study as a whole: Sample material is recorded as cDNA or gDNA derived from T cells, B-cell-depleted T cells, or PBMCs.

Sequencing used immunoSEQ multiplex PCR; TCRdb keeps in-frame clones, though not all of them. Of 90,000 to 100,000 clones listed, about 81% are singletons. The V gene's germline CDR1 is LNHNV and CDR2 YYDKDF (reference sequence). The CDR3 sequence is 14 residues long. V lost 3 bases, J lost 3 bases, and 11 bases lay in between. This clone was seen a few times. The clonotype was recovered from a man aged 60 to 69 with acute or convalescent COVID-19. Material for sequencing was peripheral blood. This sequence joins TRBV15 and TRBJ1-1; TRBD1 is a possible D gene (5 bases). This chain's CDR3 is CATSSRGSDTEAFF. DNA of the CDR3: TGTGCCACCAGCAGTAGGGGATCCGACACTGAAGCTTTCTTT.